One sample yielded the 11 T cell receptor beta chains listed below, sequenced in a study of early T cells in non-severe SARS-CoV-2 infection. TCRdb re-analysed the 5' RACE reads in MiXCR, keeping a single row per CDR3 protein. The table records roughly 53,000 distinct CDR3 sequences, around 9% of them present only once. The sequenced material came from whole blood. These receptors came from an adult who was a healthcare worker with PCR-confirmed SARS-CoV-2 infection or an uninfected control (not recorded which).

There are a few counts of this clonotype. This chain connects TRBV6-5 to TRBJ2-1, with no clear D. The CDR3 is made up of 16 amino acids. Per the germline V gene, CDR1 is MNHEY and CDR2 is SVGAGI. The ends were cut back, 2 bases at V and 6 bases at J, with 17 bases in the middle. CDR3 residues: CASSYDLHNSPNEQFF. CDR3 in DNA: TGTGCCAGCAGTTACGATCTACATAATTCCCCCAATGAGCAGTTCTTC.

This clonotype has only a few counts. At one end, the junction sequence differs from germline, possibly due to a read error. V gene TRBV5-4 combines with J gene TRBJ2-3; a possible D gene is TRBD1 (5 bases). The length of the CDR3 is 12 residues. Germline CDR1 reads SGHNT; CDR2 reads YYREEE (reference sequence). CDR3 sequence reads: CASSVTPGRVHF. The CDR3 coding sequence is TGTGCCAGCAGCGTCACCCCTGGCAGGGTGCATTTT.

The CDR3 protein is CASSPPRGGGPYEQYF. DNA for the CDR3: TGTGCCAGCAGCCCGCCAAGGGGCGGGGGCCCCTACGAGCAGTACTTC. V and J are TRBV7-9 and TRBJ2-7, with D perhaps TRBD2 (7 bases). CDR3 length equals 16 residues. Germline loops: CDR1 SEHNR, CDR2 FQNEAQ (reference sequence). Deletions cut 5 bases from V and 2 bases from J, with 19 bases between.

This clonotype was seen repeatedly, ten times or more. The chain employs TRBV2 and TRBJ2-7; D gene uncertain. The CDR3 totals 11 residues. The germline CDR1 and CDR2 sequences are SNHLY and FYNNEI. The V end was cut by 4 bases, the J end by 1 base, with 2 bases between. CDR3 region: CASSGSYEQYF. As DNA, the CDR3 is TGTGCCAGCAGTGGATCCTACGAGCAGTACTTC.

The CDR3 bases are TGTGCCAGTAGCCTCACAGTTCGACAGCCCCAGCATTTT. Translated: CASSLTVRQPQHF. This chain connects TRBV19 to TRBJ1-5; no clear D. Per the germline V gene, CDR1 is LNHDA and CDR2 is SQIVND (reference sequence). CDR3 length: 13 residues. V lost 6 bases, J lost 7 bases, and 13 bases lay in between.

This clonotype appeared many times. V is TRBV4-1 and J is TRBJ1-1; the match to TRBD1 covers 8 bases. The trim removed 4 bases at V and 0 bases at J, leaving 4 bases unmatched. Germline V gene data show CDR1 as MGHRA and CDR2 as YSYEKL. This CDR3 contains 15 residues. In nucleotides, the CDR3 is TGCGCCAGCAGCCGCGGACAGGGCATGAACACTGAAGCTTTCTTT. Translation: CASSRGQGMNTEAFF.

CDR3 in amino acids: CASRFGGGPSTDTQYF. The CDR3 nucleotides read TGCGCCAGCAGATTCGGCGGGGGCCCTAGCACAGATACGCAGTATTTT. The V and J genes are TRBV5-1 and TRBJ2-3; possible D gene TRBD2, 7 bases. Trimming stripped 5 bases from V and 0 bases from J, with 16 bases between. Germline V gives CDR1 SGHRS, CDR2 YFSETQ. The CDR3 is 16 amino acids.

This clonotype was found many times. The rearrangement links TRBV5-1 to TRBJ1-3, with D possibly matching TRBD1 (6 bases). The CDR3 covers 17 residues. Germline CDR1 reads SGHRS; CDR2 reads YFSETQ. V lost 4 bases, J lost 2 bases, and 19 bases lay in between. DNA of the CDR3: TGCGCCAGCAGCGAAATACAGGGATATAGCGCTGGAAACACCATATATTTT. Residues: CASSEIQGYSAGNTIYF.

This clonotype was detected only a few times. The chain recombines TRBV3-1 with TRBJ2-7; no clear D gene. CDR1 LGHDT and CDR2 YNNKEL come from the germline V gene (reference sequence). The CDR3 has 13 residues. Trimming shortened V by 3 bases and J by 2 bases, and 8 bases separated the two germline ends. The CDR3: CASSQRSTYEQYF. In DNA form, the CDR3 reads TGTGCCAGCAGCCAGAGGTCCACCTACGAGCAGTACTTC.

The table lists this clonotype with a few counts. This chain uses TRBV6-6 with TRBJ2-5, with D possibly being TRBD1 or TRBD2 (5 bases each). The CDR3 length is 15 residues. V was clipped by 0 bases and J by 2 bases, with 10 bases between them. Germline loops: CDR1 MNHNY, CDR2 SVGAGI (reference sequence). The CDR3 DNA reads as TGTGCCAGCAGTTACTCCCGGGGCGGGCAAGAGACCCAGTACTTC. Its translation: CASSYSRGGQETQYF.

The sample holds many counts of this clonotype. DNA of the CDR3: TGTGCCAGCAGCCCACAAATTGGACTCCCTCCCACAGATACGCAGTATTTT. Translation: CASSPQIGLPPTDTQYF. The V and J genes are TRBV11-2 and TRBJ2-3; possibly TRBD2 for D (5 bases). The germline V gene has CDR1 SGHAT and CDR2 FQNNGV. Trimming left V 5 bases short and J 2 bases short, with 20 bases between. The length of the CDR3 is 17 residues.